This note documents a single T cell receptor beta chain sequence. The antigen is undetermined. These data originate in a study of OX40 agonist ivuxolimab in advanced cancers. Study at large: Three patients responded partially, comprising one with hepatocellular carcinoma and two with cutaneous melanoma. Study-wide results and limits: The authors also found low normalized T-cell clonal expansion in some nonresponders. At 0.1 to 3.0 mg/kg and by week 6, CD4+ and CD8+ T cells in the blood had expanded clonally. Patients with a partial response at 0.1-3.0 mg/kg had among the lowest clonal expansion.

CDR1 and CDR2 from the germline V gene are MDHEN and SYDVKM. Germline trimming cut 2 bases from V and 4 bases from J; bases unmatched to any gene: 3. This CDR3 is built from 15 residues. The table came from immunoSEQ multiplex PCR; TCRdb's copy has only in-frame clones and leaves some out. The sample comprises about 140,000 clones, about 92% of which are singletons, and more than 0.9% rests with the top ten. V usage is TRBV28 and J usage is TRBJ1-2, with 11 nucleotides matching TRBD1. The source is an adult with an advanced solid tumor such as melanoma, head and neck, liver or kidney cancer. The source was CD4+ or CD8+ T cells sorted from blood, collected in a trial of the OX40 agonist ivuxolimab. The CDR3 coding sequence is TGTGCCAGCAGTTTAGTCGGGACAGGGGGCTATGGCTACACCTTC. Amino acid sequence: CASSLVGTGGYGYTF.